This T cell receptor beta chain emerged from a study of blood T cell repertoires in COVID-19. Overall study: Among Cohort 3 donors, those recovered had two negative PCRs, clearance, or symptom resolution. From the United States, Italy and Spain came samples of acute and convalescent COVID-19.

Recruits, aged roughly 18 to 100 years, lived in 24 US areas. TCRdb's copy holds only in-frame clones and misses some; the assay was immunoSEQ multiplex PCR. The table includes around 300,000 clones, approximately 90% detected once. V lost 3 bases to trimming and J lost 2 bases; unmatched junction nucleotides: 3. The CDR3 totals 15 residues. Germline V lookup: CDR1 MGHRA, CDR2 YSYEKL. V usage is TRBV4-1 and J usage is TRBJ1-3, with 8 bases identical to TRBD1. Sequenced material: PBMCs or T cells enriched from blood (not recorded which). The receptor was derived from a woman aged 60-75 years in a cohort exposed to, infected with or recovered from COVID-19 (not recorded which). CDR3 residues: CASSQTGVTGNTIYF. CDR3 DNA: TGCGCCAGCAGCCAGACAGGGGTGACTGGAAACACCATATATTTT.